This is a list of T cell receptor beta chains from one sample in a study of T-cell reconstitution after alpha-beta-depleted transplantation in children. TCRdb re-called the PCR reads with MiXCR, one entry per CDR3 protein. The sample contains hundreds of thousands of distinct CDR3 sequences, around 13% of which appear only once. This specimen consisted of PBMCs, obtained before TCRalphabeta/CD19-depleted stem cell transplant. The receptors here all came from a girl aged 2-9 years with congenital amegakaryocytic thrombocytopenia, due to receive a stem cell transplant. The CDR3 runs from the conserved cysteine through the conserved F or W. The order of the fields is V gene, D gene, J gene, CDR3 length, clone size, CDR3 DNA, CDR3 protein. A D gene is named only where the DNA matches it firmly. The size entry is marked missing in some rows and otherwise reads once, few, many or a size class.

V gene: TRBV12-3/TRBV12-4; D gene: .; J gene: TRBJ2-3; CDR3 length: 16; clone size: many; CDR3 DNA: TGTGCCAGCAGTTTAATGCCGGGACCTGTCACAGATACGCAGTATTTT; CDR3 protein: CASSLMPGPVTDTQYF
V gene: TRBV7-2; D gene: .; J gene: TRBJ2-3; CDR3 length: 15; clone size: .; CDR3 DNA: TGTGCCAGCAGCTTTCCCGGGGCTAGCACAGATACGCAGTATTTT; CDR3 protein: CASSFPGASTDTQYF
V gene: TRBV11-2; D gene: TRBD2; J gene: TRBJ2-7; CDR3 length: 18; clone size: many; CDR3 DNA: TGTGCCAGCAGCCCGCCCTGGACTAGCGGGAGAGATTCCTACGAGCAGTACTTC; CDR3 protein: CASSPPWTSGRDSYEQYF
V gene: TRBV5-1; D gene: TRBD2; J gene: TRBJ2-3; CDR3 length: 16; clone size: many; CDR3 DNA: TGCGCCAGCAGCTTACCTGGACTAGCGGGAGGGGATACGCAGTATTTT; CDR3 protein: CASSLPGLAGGDTQYF
V gene: TRBV5-1; D gene: TRBD1; J gene: TRBJ2-2; CDR3 length: 15; clone size: many; CDR3 DNA: TGCGCCAGCAGCTTGGAACAGGGGTCTATCAGGGAGCTGTTTTTT; CDR3 protein: CASSLEQGSIRELFF
V gene: TRBV20-1; D gene: TRBD1; J gene: TRBJ2-6; CDR3 length: 14; clone size: .; CDR3 DNA: TGCAGTGCTACAGGGGGTTCTGGGGCCAACGTCCTGACTTTC; CDR3 protein: CSATGGSGANVLTF
V gene: TRBV7-2; D gene: .; J gene: TRBJ1-5; CDR3 length: 14; clone size: .; CDR3 DNA: TGTGCCAGCACCAACCGCAGGGGTGGACAGCCCCAGCATTTT; CDR3 protein: CASTNRRGGQPQHF
V gene: TRBV29-1; D gene: .; J gene: TRBJ1-1; CDR3 length: 13; clone size: few; CDR3 DNA: TGCAGCGTTAGGGCCAGAATGAACACTGAAGCTTTCTTT; CDR3 protein: CSVRARMNTEAFF
V gene: TRBV20-1; D gene: TRBD2; J gene: TRBJ2-2; CDR3 length: 16; clone size: few; CDR3 DNA: TGCAGTGCTAAGCCCGGGACTAGCGGGAGGACCGGGGAGCTGTTTTTT; CDR3 protein: CSAKPGTSGRTGELFF
V gene: TRBV5-1; D gene: TRBD2; J gene: TRBJ2-1; CDR3 length: 15; clone size: .; CDR3 DNA: TGCGCCAGCAGCTTTTCAGGACTAGTACGCTATGAGCAGTTCTTC; CDR3 protein: CASSFSGLVRYEQFF
V gene: TRBV20-1; D gene: .; J gene: TRBJ2-5; CDR3 length: 14; clone size: .; CDR3 DNA: TGCAGTGCTAGCAGGAGGGTAGTGCAAGAGACCCAGTACTTC; CDR3 protein: CSASRRVVQETQYF
V gene: TRBV29-1; D gene: TRBD1; J gene: TRBJ1-1; CDR3 length: 12; clone size: few; CDR3 DNA: TGCAGCGTTGAAGTCAGGACAGGGGGGACTTTCTTT; CDR3 protein: CSVEVRTGGTFF
V gene: TRBV15; D gene: .; J gene: TRBJ2-1; CDR3 length: 14; clone size: few; CDR3 DNA: TGTGCCACCAGCACCTTGCGGGACTACAATGAGCAGTTCTTC; CDR3 protein: CATSTLRDYNEQFF
V gene: TRBV7-7; D gene: .; J gene: TRBJ2-2; CDR3 length: 14; clone size: many; CDR3 DNA: TGTGCCAGCAGCCCGGACTTTAGCGCCGGGGAGCTGTTTTTT; CDR3 protein: CASSPDFSAGELFF
V gene: TRBV11-1; D gene: .; J gene: TRBJ1-1; CDR3 length: 16; clone size: .; CDR3 DNA: TGTGCCAGCAGCTTTAGTAGGGGAGAAGGGACCACTGAAGCTTTCTTT; CDR3 protein: CASSFSRGEGTTEAFF
V gene: TRBV12-3/TRBV12-4; D gene: TRBD1; J gene: TRBJ1-5; CDR3 length: 15; clone size: .; CDR3 DNA: TGTGCCAGCACCAGGACAGGGGGCCGCAATCAGCCCCAGCATTTT; CDR3 protein: CASTRTGGRNQPQHF
V gene: TRBV20-1; D gene: .; J gene: TRBJ2-1; CDR3 length: 14; clone size: .; CDR3 DNA: TGCAGTGCTACCCCCGCCAACCCACGGCTTGGGCAGTTCTTC; CDR3 protein: CSATPANPRLGQFF
V gene: TRBV29-1; D gene: .; J gene: TRBJ2-3; CDR3 length: 17; clone size: many; CDR3 DNA: TGCAGCGTTGAAGGGATACCCGCGACCCTCGTTCGGGATACGCAGTATTTT; CDR3 protein: CSVEGIPATLVRDTQYF
V gene: TRBV4-2; D gene: TRBD2; J gene: TRBJ2-1; CDR3 length: 20; clone size: many; CDR3 DNA: TGTGCCAGCAGCCAAGATCCGGCTAGCGGGAGTTGGACGTGGCCAAATGAGCAGTTCTTC; CDR3 protein: CASSQDPASGSWTWPNEQFF
V gene: TRBV5-1; D gene: .; J gene: TRBJ2-5; CDR3 length: 17; clone size: many; CDR3 DNA: TGCGCCAGCAGCTTGAGACAAATAGCCTACGTGACGGAGACCCAGTACTTC; CDR3 protein: CASSLRQIAYVTETQYF
V gene: TRBV7-9; D gene: .; J gene: TRBJ1-1; CDR3 length: 14; clone size: many; CDR3 DNA: TGTGCCAGCAGGCCCCCGGGGGGCAACGTCAAAACTTTCTTT; CDR3 protein: CASRPPGGNVKTFF
V gene: TRBV28; D gene: .; J gene: TRBJ2-5; CDR3 length: 14; clone size: many; CDR3 DNA: TGTGCCAGCAGTTCCAGGCTACTCCAAGAGACCCAGTACTTC; CDR3 protein: CASSSRLLQETQYF